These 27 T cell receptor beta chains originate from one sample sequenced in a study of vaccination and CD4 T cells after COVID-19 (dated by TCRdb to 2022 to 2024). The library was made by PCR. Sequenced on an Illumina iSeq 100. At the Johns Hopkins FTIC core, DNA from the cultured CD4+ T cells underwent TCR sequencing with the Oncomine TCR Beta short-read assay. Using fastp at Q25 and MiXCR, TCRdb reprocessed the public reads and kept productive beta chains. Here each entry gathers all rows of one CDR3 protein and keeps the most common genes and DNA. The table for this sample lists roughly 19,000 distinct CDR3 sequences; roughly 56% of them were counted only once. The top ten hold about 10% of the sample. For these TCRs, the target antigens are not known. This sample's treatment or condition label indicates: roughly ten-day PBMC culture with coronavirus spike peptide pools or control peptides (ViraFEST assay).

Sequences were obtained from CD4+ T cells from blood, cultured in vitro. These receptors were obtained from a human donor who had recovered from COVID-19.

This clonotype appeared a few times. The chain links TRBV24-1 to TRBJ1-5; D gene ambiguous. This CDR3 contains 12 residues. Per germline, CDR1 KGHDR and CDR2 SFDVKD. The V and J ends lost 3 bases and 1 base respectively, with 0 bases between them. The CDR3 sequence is CATSDSNQPQHF. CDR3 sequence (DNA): TGTGCCACCAGTGATAGCAATCAGCCCCAGCATTTT.

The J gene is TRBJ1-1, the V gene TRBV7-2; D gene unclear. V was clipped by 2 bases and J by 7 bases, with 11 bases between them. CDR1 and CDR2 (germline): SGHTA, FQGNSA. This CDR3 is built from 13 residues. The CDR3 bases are TGTGCCAGCAGCTTAAGCTGGTTGAGTGAAGCTTTCTTT. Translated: CASSLSWLSEAFF.

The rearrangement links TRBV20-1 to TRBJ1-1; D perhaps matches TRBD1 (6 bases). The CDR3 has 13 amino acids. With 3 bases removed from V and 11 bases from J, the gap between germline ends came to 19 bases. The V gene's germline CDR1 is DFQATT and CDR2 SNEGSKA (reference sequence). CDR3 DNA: TGCAGTGCTAGTTTTCAGGGGTTTGTAGGGGCTTTCTTT. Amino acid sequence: CSASFQGFVGAFF.

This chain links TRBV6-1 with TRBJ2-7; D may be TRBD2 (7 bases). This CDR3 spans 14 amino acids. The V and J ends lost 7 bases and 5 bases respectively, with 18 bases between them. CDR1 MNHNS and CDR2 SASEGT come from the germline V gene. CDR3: CASKGEGSYDEQYF. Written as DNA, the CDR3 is TGTGCCAGCAAGGGGGAGGGTTCTTACGACGAGCAGTACTTC.

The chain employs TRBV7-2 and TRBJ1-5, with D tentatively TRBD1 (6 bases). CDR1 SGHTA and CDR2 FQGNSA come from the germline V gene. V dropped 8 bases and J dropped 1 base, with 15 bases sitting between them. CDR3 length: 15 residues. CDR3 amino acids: CASQAGGASNQPQHF. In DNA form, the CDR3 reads TGTGCCAGCCAGGCGGGGGGGGCAAGCAATCAGCCCCAGCATTTT.

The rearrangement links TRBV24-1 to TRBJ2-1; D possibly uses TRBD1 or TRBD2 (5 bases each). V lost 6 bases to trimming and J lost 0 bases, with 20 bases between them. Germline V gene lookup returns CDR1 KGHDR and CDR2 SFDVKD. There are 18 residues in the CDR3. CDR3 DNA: TGTGCCACCAGTAATTCTGGGGCTAGCCTAAGCTCCTACAATGAGCAGTTCTTC. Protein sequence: CATSNSGASLSSYNEQFF.

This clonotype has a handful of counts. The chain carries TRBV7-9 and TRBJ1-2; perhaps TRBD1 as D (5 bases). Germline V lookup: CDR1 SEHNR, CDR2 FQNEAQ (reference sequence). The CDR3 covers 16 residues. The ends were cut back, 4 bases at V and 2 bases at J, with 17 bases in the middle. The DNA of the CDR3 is TGTGCCAGCAGCTCCCTCGGACATACTTTCAACTATGGCTACACCTTC. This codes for CASSSLGHTFNYGYTF.

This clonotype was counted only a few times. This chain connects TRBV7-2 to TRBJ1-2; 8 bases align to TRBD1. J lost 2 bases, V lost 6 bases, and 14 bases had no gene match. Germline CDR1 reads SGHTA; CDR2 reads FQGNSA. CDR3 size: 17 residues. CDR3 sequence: CASSPGTGTWGNYGYTF. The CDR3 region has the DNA TGTGCCAGCAGTCCCGGGACAGGAACCTGGGGGAACTATGGCTACACCTTC.

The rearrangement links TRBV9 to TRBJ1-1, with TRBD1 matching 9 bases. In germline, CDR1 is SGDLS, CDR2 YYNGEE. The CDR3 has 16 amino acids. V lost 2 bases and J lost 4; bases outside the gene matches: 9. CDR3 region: CASSVGTGGEGTEAFF. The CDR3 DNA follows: TGTGCCAGCAGCGTCGGAACAGGGGGCGAAGGCACTGAAGCTTTCTTT.

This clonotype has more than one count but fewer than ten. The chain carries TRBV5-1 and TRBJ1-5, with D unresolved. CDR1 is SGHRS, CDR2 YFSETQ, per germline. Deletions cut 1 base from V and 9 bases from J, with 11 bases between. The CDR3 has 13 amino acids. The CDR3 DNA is TGCGCCAGCAGCTTGACGCCTTCATGGCCCCAGCATTTT. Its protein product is CASSLTPSWPQHF.

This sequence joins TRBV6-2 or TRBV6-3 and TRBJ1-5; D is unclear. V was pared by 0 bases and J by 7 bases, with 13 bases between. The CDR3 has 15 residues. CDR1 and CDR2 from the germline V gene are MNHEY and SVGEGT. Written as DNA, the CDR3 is TGTGCCAGCAGTTACTCGAGTAGCCGGGAACAGCCCCAGCATTTT. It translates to CASSYSSSREQPQHF.

The chain's CDR3 is CASSLDLAGISAPDTQYF. The DNA for the CDR3 is TGTGCCAGCAGCTTAGACCTAGCGGGGATATCAGCCCCAGATACGCAGTATTTT. V gene TRBV7-2 combines with J gene TRBJ2-3; 9 positions agree with TRBD2. CDR3 size: 18 residues. The V gene end was trimmed by 1 base and the J gene end by 4 bases; junction bases not matched to a gene: 12. Germline values: CDR1 SGHTA, CDR2 FQGNSA.

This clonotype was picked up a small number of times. CDR3 in amino acids: CASSLRGWGDTQYF. The CDR3 DNA reads TGTGCCAGCAGCTTACGGGGGTGGGGGGATACGCAGTATTTT. V gene TRBV7-3 combines with J gene TRBJ2-3; D possibly corresponds to TRBD2 (6 bases). Per germline, CDR1 SGHTA and CDR2 FQGTGA. This CDR3 comprises 14 residues. V lost 2 bases and J lost 6, with 12 bases in between.

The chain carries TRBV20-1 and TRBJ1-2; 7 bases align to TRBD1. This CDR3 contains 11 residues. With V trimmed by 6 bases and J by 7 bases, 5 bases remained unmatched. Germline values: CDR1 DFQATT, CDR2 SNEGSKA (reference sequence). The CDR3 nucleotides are TGCAGTGCCCGGCAGGGGGTTGGCTACACCTTC. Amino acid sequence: CSARQGVGYTF.

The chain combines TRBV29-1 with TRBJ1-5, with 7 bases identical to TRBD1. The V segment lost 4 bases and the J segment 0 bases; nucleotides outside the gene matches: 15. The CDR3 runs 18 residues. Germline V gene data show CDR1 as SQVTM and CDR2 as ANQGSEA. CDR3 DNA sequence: TGCAGCGTTGCAGACAAACAGGGGACCCACTATAGCAATCAGCCCCAGCATTTT. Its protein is CSVADKQGTHYSNQPQHF.

CDR3 sequence reads: CASSYSALWSSYNSPLHF. The CDR3 DNA reads as TGTGCCAGCAGTTACTCAGCGCTTTGGAGCTCCTATAATTCACCCCTCCACTTT. The rearrangement joins TRBV6-5 to TRBJ1-6; no clear D gene. The CDR3 contains 18 residues. The germline V gene has CDR1 MNHEY and CDR2 SVGAGI. Trimming took 0 bases from V and 0 from J, leaving 12 bases between them.

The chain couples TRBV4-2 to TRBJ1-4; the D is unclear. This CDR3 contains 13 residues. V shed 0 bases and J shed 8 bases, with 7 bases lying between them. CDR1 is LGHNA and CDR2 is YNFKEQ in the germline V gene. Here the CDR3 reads CASSQETLEKLFF. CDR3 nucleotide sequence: TGTGCCAGCAGCCAAGAGACATTAGAAAAACTGTTTTTT.

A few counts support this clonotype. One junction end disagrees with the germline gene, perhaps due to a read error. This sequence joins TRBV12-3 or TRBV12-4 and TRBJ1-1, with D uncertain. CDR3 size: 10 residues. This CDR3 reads CASSFERADF. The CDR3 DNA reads TGTGCCAGCAGTTTTGAACGGGCGGACTTT.

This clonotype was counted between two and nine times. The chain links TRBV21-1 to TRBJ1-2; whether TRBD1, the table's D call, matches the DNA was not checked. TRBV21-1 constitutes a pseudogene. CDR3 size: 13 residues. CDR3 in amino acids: CASTLYPNYGYTF. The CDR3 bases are TGTGCCAGCACCCTGTACCCTAACTATGGCTACACCTTC.

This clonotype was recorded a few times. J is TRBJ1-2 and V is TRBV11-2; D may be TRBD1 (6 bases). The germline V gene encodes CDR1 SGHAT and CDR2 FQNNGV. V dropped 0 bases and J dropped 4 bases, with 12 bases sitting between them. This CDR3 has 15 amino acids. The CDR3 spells CASSLDGRDIYGYTF. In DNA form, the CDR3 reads TGTGCCAGCAGCTTAGATGGGCGGGACATCTATGGCTACACCTTC.

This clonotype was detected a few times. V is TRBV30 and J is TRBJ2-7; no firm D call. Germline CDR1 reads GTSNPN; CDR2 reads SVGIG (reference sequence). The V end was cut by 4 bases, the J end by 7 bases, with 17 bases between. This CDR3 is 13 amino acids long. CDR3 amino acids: CAWTRPPLREQYF. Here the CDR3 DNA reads TGTGCCTGGACCCGGCCACCTCTGAGGGAGCAGTACTTC.

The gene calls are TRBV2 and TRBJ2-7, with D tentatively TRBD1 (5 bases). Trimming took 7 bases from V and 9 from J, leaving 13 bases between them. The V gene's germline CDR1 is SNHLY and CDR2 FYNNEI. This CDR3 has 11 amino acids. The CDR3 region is CASTQNQGQYF. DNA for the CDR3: TGTGCCAGCACTCAAAACCAGGGGCAGTACTTC. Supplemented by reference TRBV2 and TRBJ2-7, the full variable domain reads EPEVTQTPSHQVTQMGQEVILRCVPISNHLYFYWYRQILGQKVEFLVSFYNNEISEKSEIFDDQFSVERPDGSNFTLKIRSTKLEDSAMYFCASTQNQGQYFGPGTRLTVT.

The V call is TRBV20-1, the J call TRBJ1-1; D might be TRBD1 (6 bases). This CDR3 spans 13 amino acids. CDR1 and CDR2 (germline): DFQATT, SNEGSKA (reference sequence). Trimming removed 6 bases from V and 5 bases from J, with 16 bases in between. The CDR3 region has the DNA TGCAGTGCGAATCGGGGGGCCAGGACTGAAGCTTTCTTT. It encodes CSANRGARTEAFF.

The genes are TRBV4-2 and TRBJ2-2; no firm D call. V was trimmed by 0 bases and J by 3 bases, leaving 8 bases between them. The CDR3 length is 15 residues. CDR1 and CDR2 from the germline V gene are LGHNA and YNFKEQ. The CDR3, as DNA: TGTGCCAGCAGCCAAGATGGGCAATACACCGGGGAGCTGTTTTTT. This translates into CASSQDGQYTGELFF.

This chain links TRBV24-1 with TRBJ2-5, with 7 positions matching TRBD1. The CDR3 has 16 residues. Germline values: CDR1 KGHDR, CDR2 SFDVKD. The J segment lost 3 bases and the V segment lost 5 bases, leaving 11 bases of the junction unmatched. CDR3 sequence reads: CATSGITGVSEETQYF. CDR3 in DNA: TGTGCCACCAGTGGGATCACAGGGGTGTCAGAAGAGACCCAGTACTTC.

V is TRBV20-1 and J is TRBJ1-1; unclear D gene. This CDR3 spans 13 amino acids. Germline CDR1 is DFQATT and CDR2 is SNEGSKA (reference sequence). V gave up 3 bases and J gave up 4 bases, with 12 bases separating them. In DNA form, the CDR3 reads TGCAGTGCTAGGGGCCTTGATGGCACTGAAGCTTTCTTT. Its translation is CSARGLDGTEAFF.

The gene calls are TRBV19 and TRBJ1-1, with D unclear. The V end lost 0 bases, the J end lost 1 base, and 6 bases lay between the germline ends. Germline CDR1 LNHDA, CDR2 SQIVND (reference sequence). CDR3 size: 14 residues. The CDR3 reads CASSIDGPNTEAFF. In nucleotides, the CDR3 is TGTGCCAGTAGTATAGACGGACCGAACACTGAAGCTTTCTTT.